The 20 T cell receptor beta chains presented below share a single source sample, sequenced in a study of T cell repertoires in cytomegalovirus infection. For these receptors, no antigen is known. TCRdb analysed the reads with MiXCR anew, one entry per CDR3 protein. The sample holds about 830,000 distinct CDR3 sequences, around a third seen once. Material: cultured CD8+ T cells from PBMCs, obtained from culture after CMV antigen stimulation. All receptors come from a human donor in good health (CMV status not recorded). Some clones in this sample may be carry-over from other donors' samples.

V gene TRBV2 combines with J gene TRBJ1-5, with a tentative D call TRBD1 (5 bases). With 11 bases removed from V and 5 bases from J, the gap between germline ends came to 19 bases. CDR1 SNHLY and CDR2 FYNNEI come from the germline V gene. The length of the CDR3 is 14 residues. The chain's CDR3 is CASSIGRVDQPQHF. The CDR3 DNA reads as TGTGCCTCGTCAATTGGCAGGGTGGATCAGCCCCAGCATTTT.

The chain combines TRBV12-3 or TRBV12-4 with TRBJ1-1; 8 bases match TRBD1. The CDR3 totals 14 residues. The ends lost 6 bases at V and 6 bases at J; junction bases unmatched: 9. CDR3 protein: CASSVSGQGAEAFF. The CDR3 DNA sequence: TGTGCCAGCAGCGTCTCCGGACAGGGCGCTGAAGCTTTCTTT.

The rearrangement links TRBV9 to TRBJ2-5, with TRBD2 as a possible D gene (7 bases). The length of the CDR3 is 15 residues. V was shortened by 1 base and J by 4 bases, with 14 bases between the two germline ends. Per germline, CDR1 SGDLS and CDR2 YYNGEE. Here the CDR3 reads CASSVIPGGRETQYF. The DNA of the CDR3 is TGTGCCAGCAGCGTAATACCGGGGGGCAGAGAGACCCAGTACTTC.

The chain is built from TRBV6-6 and TRBJ1-1; tentatively, D is TRBD1 (5 bases). Trimming cost V 5 bases and J 6 bases, with 25 bases left between them. The length of the CDR3 is 17 residues. Germline V gene data show CDR1 as MNHNY and CDR2 as SVGAGI (reference sequence). Here the CDR3 reads CASSPGWGFSADAEAFF. For the CDR3, the DNA is TGTGCCAGCAGTCCAGGGTGGGGTTTCAGCGCTGACGCTGAAGCTTTCTTT.

This clonotype has more than one count but fewer than ten. The chain combines TRBV6-5 with TRBJ2-1, with TRBD2 matching over 7 bases. The CDR3 is 11 residues long. Germline V gene lookup returns CDR1 MNHEY and CDR2 SVGAGI. V was pared by 8 bases and J by 10 bases, with 5 bases of the junction left unmatched. The chain's CDR3 is CASGGDTEQFF. Written as DNA, the CDR3 is TGTGCCAGCGGGGGGGATACAGAGCAGTTCTTC.

In the case of this clonotype: This may arise from a read error, as a much more abundant clone is one base away. The gene calls are TRBV7-2 and TRBJ1-5; D is unclear. This CDR3 has 14 amino acids. The germline V gene has CDR1 SGHTA and CDR2 FQGNSA. The CDR3 loop is CVSSTTLSNQPQHF. CDR3 nucleotides: TGTGTCAGCAGCACAACACTTAGCAATCAGCCCCAGCATTTT.

This sequence joins TRBV14 and TRBJ2-2; D is unclear. Germline V gene data show CDR1 as SGHDN and CDR2 as FVKESK. CDR3 size: 15 residues. The V end lost 0 bases, the J end lost 4 bases, and 9 bases lay between the germline ends. CDR3 coding DNA: TGTGCCAGCAGCCAAGATTGGTGGACCACCGGGGAGCTGTTTTTT. This gives the protein CASSQDWWTTGELFF. The full variable domain, rest sourced from reference TRBV14 and TRBJ2-2, is EAGVTQFPSHSVIEKGQTVTLRCDPISGHDNLYWYRRVMGKEIKFLLHFVKESKQDESGMPNNRFLAERTGGTYSTLKVQPAELEDSGVYFCASSQDWWTTGELFFGEGSRLTVL.

V and J are TRBV4-1 and TRBJ2-1; D may match TRBD1 or TRBD2 (5 bases each). Germline V gene lookup returns CDR1 MGHRA and CDR2 YSYEKL. CDR3 length: 14 amino acids. The V and J ends lost 0 bases and 8 bases respectively, with 11 bases between them. The CDR3 nucleotides are TGCGCCAGCAGCCAAGAGGGGACGTTGGATGAGCAGTTCTTC. This encodes CASSQEGTLDEQFF.

The chain combines TRBV7-6 with TRBJ1-1; no clear D gene. Germline CDR1 SGHVS, CDR2 FNYEAQ. The V end was cut by 2 bases, the J end by 1 base, with 14 bases between. This CDR3 is 16 amino acids long. The CDR3 DNA reads as TGTGCCAGCAGCTTAAATTCCCTTCCACCGAACACTGAAGCTTTCTTT. Its protein product is CASSLNSLPPNTEAFF.

A few counts support this clonotype. V usage is TRBV4-1 and J usage is TRBJ2-3, with 7 positions matching TRBD1. Germline V gene data show CDR1 as MGHRA and CDR2 as YSYEKL. V lost 3 bases and J lost 5; bases outside the gene matches: 11. This CDR3 contains 16 residues. CDR3 bases: TGCGCCAGCAGCCAGACTCGACAGGGTAGAGAAGATACGCAGTATTTT. It encodes CASSQTRQGREDTQYF.

This clonotype has ten or more counts. The V call is TRBV7-9, the J call TRBJ2-3; the match to TRBD2 covers 7 bases. The V gene's germline CDR1 is SEHNR and CDR2 FQNEAQ (reference sequence). Trimming at V came to 5 bases and at J to 4 bases, leaving 9 bases not matched to a gene. The CDR3 covers 15 residues. The CDR3 region has the DNA TGTGCCAGCAGCCTGATTGGGGGGGGAGCAGATACGCAGTATTTT. Its translation: CASSLIGGGADTQYF.

With respect to this clonotype: A read error may account for a junction end that differs from germline. This chain connects TRBV6-5 to TRBJ1-1; D is unclear. The germline CDR1 and CDR2 sequences are MNHEY and SVGAGI. This CDR3 is built from 14 residues. CDR3 sequence reads: CATSLTLRNTEAFF. The CDR3 nucleotides read TGTGCCACCAGTTTGACACTGAGGAACACTGAAGCTTTCTTT.

The V and J genes are TRBV10-3 and TRBJ2-1, with TRBD2 matching over 7 bases. The junction had 3 bases not matched to a gene; V was cut back by 3 bases and J by 4 bases. CDR3 length equals 14 residues. Looked up from germline, CDR1 is ENHRY and CDR2 is SYGVKD. The CDR3 DNA is TGTGCCATCAGTGACAGCGGGGTTTACAATGAGCAGTTCTTC. It specifies CAISDSGVYNEQFF.

The chain has TRBV4-3 and TRBJ2-1, with D perhaps matching TRBD1 or TRBD2 (5 bases each). The CDR3 totals 14 residues. Germline lookup yields CDR1 LGHNA and CDR2 YSLEER. Trimming removed 0 bases from V and 15 bases from J, with 18 bases in between. CDR3 DNA sequence: TGCGCCAGCAGCCAAGATCGGGGACCTCTCCCTCTGTTCTTC. Residues: CASSQDRGPLPLFF.

The chain carries TRBV24-1 and TRBJ2-5, with TRBD1 matching 12 bases. This CDR3 is 16 amino acids long. Unmatched junction bases numbered 3, after V lost 4 bases and J lost 1 base. CDR1 and CDR2 from the germline V gene are KGHDR and SFDVKD. The CDR3 DNA is TGTGCCACCAGTGAGTCGGGACAGGGGGCCCAAGAGACCCAGTACTTC. Amino acid sequence: CATSESGQGAQETQYF.

The chain employs TRBV20-1 and TRBJ1-2; the D is unclear. CDR1 is DFQATT, CDR2 SNEGSKA, per germline (reference sequence). Trimming pared 5 bases from V and 7 bases from J, leaving 11 bases between. This CDR3 comprises 11 residues. The CDR3 loop is CSAAPRPGYTF. CDR3 DNA: TGCAGTGCTGCCCCGAGGCCTGGCTACACCTTC.

This clonotype was seen at least ten times. The V and J genes are TRBV7-8 and TRBJ2-1, with TRBD1 matching 7 bases. The germline gives CDR1 SGHVS, CDR2 FQNEAQ. The CDR3 covers 20 residues. V gave up 3 bases and J gave up 0 bases; unmatched junction bases: 17. The CDR3: CASSFPGTEGFPSSYNEQFF. CDR3 DNA: TGTGCCAGCAGCTTCCCCGGGACAGAGGGGTTCCCGAGCTCCTACAATGAGCAGTTCTTC.

This rearrangement joins TRBV6-1 to TRBJ2-5; 11 bases fit TRBD1. Per germline, CDR1 MNHNS and CDR2 SASEGT. After removal of 5 bases from V and 0 bases from J, the junction contained 2 bases not matched to a gene. This CDR3 contains 15 residues. The CDR3 reads CASSRTGGYQETQYF. The CDR3, as DNA: TGTGCCAGCAGTCGGACAGGGGGCTACCAAGAGACCCAGTACTTC.

This clonotype was seen a few times. V gene TRBV6-5 combines with J gene TRBJ1-2; D might be TRBD1 (5 bases). From germline, CDR1 is MNHEY and CDR2 SVGAGI. V lost 2 bases, J lost 2 bases, and 6 bases lay in between. The length of the CDR3 is 13 residues. The CDR3 loop reads CASSYEGNYGYTF. The CDR3 DNA reads as TGTGCCAGCAGTTACGAGGGGAACTATGGCTACACCTTC.

The chain carries TRBV24-1 and TRBJ2-3; TRBD1 or TRBD2 may be the D gene (5 bases each). CDR3 length: 15 amino acids. Germline assignment: CDR1 KGHDR and CDR2 SFDVKD. Trimming removed 4 bases from V and 4 bases from J, with 14 bases in between. DNA for the CDR3: TGTGCCACCAGTGAGGGACGGCAAAGACCAGATACGCAGTATTTT. Its translation is CATSEGRQRPDTQYF.